A single sample is the source of the 10 T cell receptor beta chains below, sequenced in a study of blood T cell repertoires in COVID-19. Some clones are missing from TCRdb's copy, which holds only in-frame ones; the method was immunoSEQ multiplex PCR. The table shows 250,000 to 350,000 clones, with 70% to 85% occurring only once. Sequences were obtained from peripheral blood. Receptors were obtained from a human donor with COVID-19, enrolled during active disease. The donor label of this sample is uncertain.

The genes are TRBV6-5 and TRBJ1-6, with D maybe TRBD1 (5 bases). V lost 2 bases to trimming and J lost 5 bases, with 7 bases between them. This CDR3 is 14 amino acids long. Germline V gene sequence: CDR1 MNHEY, CDR2 SVGAGI. The CDR3 nucleotides are TGTGCCAGCAGTTACAGACAGAATAATTCACCCCTCCACTTT. It encodes CASSYRQNNSPLHF.

The J gene is TRBJ2-7, the V gene TRBV4-2; TRBD2 is a possible D gene (6 bases). This CDR3 comprises 16 residues. With 0 bases removed from V and 3 bases from J, the gap between germline ends came to 15 bases. CDR1 is LGHNA, CDR2 YNFKEQ, per germline. In DNA form, the CDR3 reads TGTGCCAGCAGCCAAGAGGGGTCGCGGGATGGCTACGAGCAGTACTTC. Translating it yields CASSQEGSRDGYEQYF.

The chain employs TRBV15 and TRBJ1-5; TRBD1 might be the D (5 bases). The CDR3 has 17 residues. Trimming removed 4 bases from V and 2 bases from J, with 18 bases in between. Germline V gene data show CDR1 as LNHNV and CDR2 as YYDKDF (reference sequence). CDR3 in DNA: TGTGCCACCAGCATGAGAGGGTGGGGGGGTGGCAATCAGCCCCAGCATTTT. This gives the protein CATSMRGWGGGNQPQHF.

The rearrangement joins TRBV14 to TRBJ2-1; 10 bases align to TRBD2. With V trimmed by 1 base and J by 7 bases, 7 bases remained unmatched. Germline V gene lookup returns CDR1 SGHDN and CDR2 FVKESK. The CDR3 has 16 residues. The CDR3 sequence: CASSQALAGFVNEQFF. DNA of the CDR3: TGTGCCAGCAGCCAAGCACTAGCGGGATTTGTGAATGAGCAGTTCTTC.

The genes are TRBV3-1 (or the pseudogene TRBV3-2) and TRBJ2-7, with D hard to call. Germline V CDR1 and CDR2: LGHDT, YNNKEL (reference sequence). The length of the CDR3 is 11 residues. With 5 bases removed from V and 0 bases from J, the gap between germline ends came to 2 bases. The CDR3 sequence: CASSYSYEQYF. CDR3 DNA sequence: TGTGCCAGCAGCTACTCCTACGAGCAGTACTTC.

CDR3 bases: TGTGCCAGCAGCCCCCTGCCCGGGACAACCTACGAGCAGTACTTC. It translates to CASSPLPGTTYEQYF. V usage is TRBV3-1 (or the pseudogene TRBV3-2) and J usage is TRBJ2-7; perhaps TRBD1 as D (6 bases). The CDR3 runs 15 residues. The germline CDR1 and CDR2 sequences are LGHDT and YNNKEL (reference sequence). Deletions cut 4 bases from V and 2 bases from J, with 15 bases between.

The V and J genes are TRBV28 and TRBJ1-2; the D gene is possibly TRBD1 (6 bases). Trimming removed 4 bases at V and 4 bases at J, with 13 bases between. The V gene's germline CDR1 is MDHEN and CDR2 SYDVKM. The CDR3 has 14 amino acids. The CDR3 nucleotides read TGTGCCAGCAGTTCCGGAACAGGGCCCTATGGCTACACCTTC. Protein product: CASSSGTGPYGYTF.

V usage is TRBV30 and J usage is TRBJ2-1; D is possibly TRBD2 (5 bases). This CDR3 is built from 14 residues. Germline CDR1 GTSNPN, CDR2 SVGIG (reference sequence). V lost 4 bases and J lost 3, with 13 bases in between. The CDR3 DNA sequence: TGTGCCTGGACTGCTAGCCGTCACTACAATGAGCAGTTCTTC. Amino acid sequence: CAWTASRHYNEQFF.

On this clone itself: Germline and junction disagree at one end, which may indicate a read error. V and J are TRBV3-1 (or the pseudogene TRBV3-2) and TRBJ2-2; possible D gene TRBD2, 6 bases. The CDR3 is 15 residues long. The germline CDR1 and CDR2 sequences are LGHDT and YNNKEL (reference sequence). DNA of the CDR3: TGTGCCAGCAGCCAACGCGGGACGAAGACCGGGGAGCTGTTTTTT. It translates to CASSQRGTKTGELFF.

The chain carries TRBV18 and TRBJ1-5, with a weak D call TRBD1 (5 bases). The CDR3 consists of 16 residues. Germline V lookup: CDR1 KGHSH, CDR2 LQKENI. Trimming pared 3 bases from V and 6 bases from J, leaving 18 bases between. The CDR3 reads CASSPGQSQGTQPQHF. CDR3 nucleotide sequence: TGTGCCAGCTCACCCGGCCAAAGCCAGGGAACTCAGCCCCAGCATTTT.